The clone carrying this T cell receptor beta chain was observed once. Germline CDR1 SGHTA, CDR2 FQGNSA. This CDR3 region has 16 residues. V was clipped by 3 bases and J by 9 bases, with 21 bases between them. The data stem from a study of cytomegalovirus exposure and HLA in healthy donors. As for the study in general: Early on, a data release was issued that held approximately 92 million unique TCRs from HLA-typed donors.

PCR used 60 Vbeta primers and 13 Jbeta primers. The assay was immunoSEQ multiplex PCR, and TCRdb's table has in-frame clones only and misses some. In the table there are some 150,000 clones, about 85% of which are singletons. Sequenced material: PBMCs. The TCR originated in a woman aged 45 to 65 in good health and CMV-seropositive. The chain combines TRBV7-2 with TRBJ1-5; D is possibly TRBD1 (5 bases). The CDR3 DNA reads TGTGCCAGCAGCTTGCGGGGGTTCGGGTCTCTTTGGCCCCAGCATTTT. It translates to CASSLRGFGSLWPQHF.